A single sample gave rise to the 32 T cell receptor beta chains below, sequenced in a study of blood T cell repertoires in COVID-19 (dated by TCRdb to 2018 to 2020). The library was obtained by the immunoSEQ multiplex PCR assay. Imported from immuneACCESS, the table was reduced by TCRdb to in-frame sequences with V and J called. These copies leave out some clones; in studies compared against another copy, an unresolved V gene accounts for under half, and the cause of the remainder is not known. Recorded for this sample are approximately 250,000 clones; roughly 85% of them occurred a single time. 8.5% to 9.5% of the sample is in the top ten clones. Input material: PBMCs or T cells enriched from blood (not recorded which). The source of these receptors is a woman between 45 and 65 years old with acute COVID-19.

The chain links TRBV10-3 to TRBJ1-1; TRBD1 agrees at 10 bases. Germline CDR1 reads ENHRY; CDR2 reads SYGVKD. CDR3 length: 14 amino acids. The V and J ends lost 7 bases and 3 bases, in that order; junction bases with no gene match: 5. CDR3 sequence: CAITRTGGDTEAFF. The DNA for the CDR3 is TGTGCCATCACCCGGACAGGGGGTGACACTGAAGCTTTCTTT.

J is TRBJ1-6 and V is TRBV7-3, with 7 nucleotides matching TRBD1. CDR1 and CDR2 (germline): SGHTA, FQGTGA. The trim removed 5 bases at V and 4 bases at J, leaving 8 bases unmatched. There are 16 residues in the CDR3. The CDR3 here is CASSQTGPKYNSPLHF. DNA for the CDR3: TGTGCCAGCAGCCAGACAGGGCCAAAATATAATTCACCCCTCCACTTT. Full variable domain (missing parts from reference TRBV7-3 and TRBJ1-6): GAGVSQTPSNKVTEKGKYVELRCDPISGHTALYWYRQSLGQGPEFLIYFQGTGAADDSGLPNDRFFAVRPEGSVSTLKIQRTERGDSAVYLCASSQTGPKYNSPLHFGNGTRLTVT.

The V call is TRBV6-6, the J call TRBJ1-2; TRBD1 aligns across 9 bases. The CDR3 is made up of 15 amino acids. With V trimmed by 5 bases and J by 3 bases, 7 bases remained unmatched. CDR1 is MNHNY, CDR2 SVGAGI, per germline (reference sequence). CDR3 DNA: TGTGCCAGCAGTAACCTACAGGGGGCTTACTATGGCTACACCTTC. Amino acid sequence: CASSNLQGAYYGYTF.

CDR3 amino acids: CASSFPGVGTEAFF. The CDR3, as DNA: TGCGCCAGCAGCTTTCCCGGGGTCGGCACTGAAGCTTTCTTT. V gene TRBV5-1 combines with J gene TRBJ1-1; D gene ambiguous. The V and J ends lost 2 bases and 4 bases respectively, with 12 bases between them. The CDR3 is 14 amino acids. CDR1 and CDR2 from the germline V gene are SGHRS and YFSETQ.

The DNA for the CDR3 is TGTGCCAGCAGGGGGACAGGAAGGAATTCACCCCTCCACTTT. Protein: CASRGTGRNSPLHF. J is TRBJ1-6 and V is TRBV6-4, with 8 bases lining up with TRBD1. Germline V gene sequence: CDR1 MRHNA, CDR2 SNTAGT. Trimming cost V 6 bases and J 7 bases; bases outside gene matches: 5. The CDR3 runs to 14 residues.

CDR3 loop: CASSRGIGNTIYF. The DNA for the CDR3 is TGTGCCAGCAGCCGGGGGATAGGAAACACCATATATTTT. The genes are TRBV6-5 and TRBJ1-3; TRBD1 is a possible D gene (5 bases). Trimming left V 6 bases short and J 4 bases short, with 10 bases between. Looked up from germline, CDR1 is MNHEY and CDR2 is SVGAGI. The CDR3 is 13 residues long.

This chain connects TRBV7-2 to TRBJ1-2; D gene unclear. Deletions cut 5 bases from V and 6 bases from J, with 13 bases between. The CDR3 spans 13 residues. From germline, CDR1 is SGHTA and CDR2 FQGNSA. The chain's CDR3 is CASSKEAANGYTF. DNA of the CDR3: TGTGCCAGCAGCAAGGAGGCGGCTAATGGCTACACCTTC.

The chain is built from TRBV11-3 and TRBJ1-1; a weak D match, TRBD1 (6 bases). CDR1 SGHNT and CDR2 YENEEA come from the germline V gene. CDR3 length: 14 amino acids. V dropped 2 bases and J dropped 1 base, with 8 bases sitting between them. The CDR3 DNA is TGTGCCAGCAGCTTAAGGGGGTCGAACACTGAAGCTTTCTTT. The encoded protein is CASSLRGSNTEAFF.

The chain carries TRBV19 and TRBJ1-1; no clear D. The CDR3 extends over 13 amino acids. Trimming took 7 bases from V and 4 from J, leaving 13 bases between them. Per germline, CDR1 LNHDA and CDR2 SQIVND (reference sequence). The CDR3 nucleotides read TGTGCCAGTAACGAGTACTGGAGCACTGAAGCTTTCTTT. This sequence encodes CASNEYWSTEAFF.

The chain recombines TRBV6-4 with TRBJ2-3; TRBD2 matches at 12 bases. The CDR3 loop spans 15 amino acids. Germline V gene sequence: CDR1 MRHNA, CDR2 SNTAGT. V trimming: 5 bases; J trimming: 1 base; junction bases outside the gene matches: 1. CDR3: CASSPSGGGTDTQYF. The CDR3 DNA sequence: TGTGCCAGCAGTCCTAGCGGGGGGGGCACAGATACGCAGTATTTT.

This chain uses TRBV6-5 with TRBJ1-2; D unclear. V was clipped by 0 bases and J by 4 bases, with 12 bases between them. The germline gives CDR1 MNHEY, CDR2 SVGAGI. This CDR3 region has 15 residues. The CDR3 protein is CASSYSRGVGYGYTF. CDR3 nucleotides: TGTGCCAGCAGTTACTCTCGGGGAGTGGGCTATGGCTACACCTTC.

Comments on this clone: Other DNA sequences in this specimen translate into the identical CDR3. The DNA of the CDR3 is TGTGCCAGCTCACCAGGACAGACCTACGAGCAGTACTTC. As protein: CASSPGQTYEQYF. The V call is TRBV18, the J call TRBJ2-7; weak D call: TRBD1 (6 bases). The V gene's germline CDR1 is KGHSH and CDR2 LQKENI. CDR3 length equals 13 residues. The ends were cut back, 2 bases at V and 2 bases at J, with 7 bases in the middle.

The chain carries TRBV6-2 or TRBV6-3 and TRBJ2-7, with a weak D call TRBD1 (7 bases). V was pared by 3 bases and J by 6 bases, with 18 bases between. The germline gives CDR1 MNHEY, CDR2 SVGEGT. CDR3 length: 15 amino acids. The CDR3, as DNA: TGTGCCAGCAGTTATGCGAGGGGGCGGGGCGGCGAGCAGTACTTC. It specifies CASSYARGRGGEQYF.

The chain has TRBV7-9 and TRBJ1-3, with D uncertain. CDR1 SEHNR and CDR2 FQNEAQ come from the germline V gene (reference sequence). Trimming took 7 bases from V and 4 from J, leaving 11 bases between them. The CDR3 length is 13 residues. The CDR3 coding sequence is TGTGCCAGCACCGGAGATTCCGGAAACACCATATATTTT. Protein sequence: CASTGDSGNTIYF.

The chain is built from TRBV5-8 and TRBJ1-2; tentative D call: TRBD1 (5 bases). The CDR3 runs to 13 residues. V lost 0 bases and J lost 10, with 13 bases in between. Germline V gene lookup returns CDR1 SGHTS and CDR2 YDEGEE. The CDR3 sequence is CASSLGGFGYYTF. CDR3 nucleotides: TGTGCCAGCAGCTTGGGGGGCTTTGGATACTACACCTTC.

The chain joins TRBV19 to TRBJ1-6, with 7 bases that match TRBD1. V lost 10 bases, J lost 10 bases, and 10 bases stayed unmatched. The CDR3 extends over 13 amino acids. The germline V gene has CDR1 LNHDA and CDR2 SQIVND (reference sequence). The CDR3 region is CATRQGPKSPLHF. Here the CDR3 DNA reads TGTGCCACCCGACAGGGACCGAAGTCACCCCTCCACTTT.

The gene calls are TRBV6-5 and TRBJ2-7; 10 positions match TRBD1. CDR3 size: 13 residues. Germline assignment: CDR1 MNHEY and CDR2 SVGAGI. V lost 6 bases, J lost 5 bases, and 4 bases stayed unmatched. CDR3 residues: CASSLGTGDEQYF. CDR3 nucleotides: TGTGCCAGCAGCTTAGGGACAGGGGACGAGCAGTACTTC.

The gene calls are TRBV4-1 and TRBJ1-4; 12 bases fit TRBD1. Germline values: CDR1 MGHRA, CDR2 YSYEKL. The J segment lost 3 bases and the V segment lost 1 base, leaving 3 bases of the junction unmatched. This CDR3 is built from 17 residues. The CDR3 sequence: CASSQGGQGASNEKLFF. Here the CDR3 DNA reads TGCGCCAGCAGCCAAGGGGGACAGGGGGCTTCTAATGAAAAACTGTTTTTT.

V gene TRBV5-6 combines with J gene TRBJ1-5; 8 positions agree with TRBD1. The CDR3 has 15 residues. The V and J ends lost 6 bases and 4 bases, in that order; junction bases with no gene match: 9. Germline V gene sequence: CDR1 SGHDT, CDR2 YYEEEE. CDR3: CASTRGTGPNQPQHF. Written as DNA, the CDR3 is TGTGCCAGCACCAGGGGGACAGGACCAAATCAGCCCCAGCATTTT.

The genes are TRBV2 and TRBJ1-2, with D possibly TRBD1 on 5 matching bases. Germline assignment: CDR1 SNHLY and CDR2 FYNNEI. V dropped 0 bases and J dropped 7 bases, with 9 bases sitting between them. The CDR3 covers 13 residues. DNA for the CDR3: TGTGCCAGCAGTGAAGCAGGGGCTGGTGGCTACACCTTC. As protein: CASSEAGAGGYTF. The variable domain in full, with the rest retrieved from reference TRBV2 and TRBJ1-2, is EPEVTQTPSHQVTQMGQEVILRCVPISNHLYFYWYRQILGQKVEFLVSFYNNEISEKSEIFDDQFSVERPDGSNFTLKIRSTKLEDSAMYFCASSEAGAGGYTFGSGTRLTVV.

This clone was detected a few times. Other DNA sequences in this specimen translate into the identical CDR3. CDR3 bases: TGTGCCAGCAGCCTGGACAGAAGCACAGATACGCAGTATTTT. Protein product: CASSLDRSTDTQYF. The V call is TRBV7-2, the J call TRBJ2-3, with D possibly TRBD1 on 6 matching bases. CDR1 and CDR2 from the germline V gene are SGHTA and FQGNSA. The V end was cut by 5 bases, the J end by 0 bases, with 9 bases between. The CDR3 is made up of 14 amino acids.

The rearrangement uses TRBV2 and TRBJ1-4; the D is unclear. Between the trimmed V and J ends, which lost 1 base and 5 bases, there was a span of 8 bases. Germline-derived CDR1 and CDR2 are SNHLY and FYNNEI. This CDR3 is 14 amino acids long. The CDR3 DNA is TGTGCCAGCAGTGAAGACAGTTCCAATGAAAAACTGTTTTTT. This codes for CASSEDSSNEKLFF.

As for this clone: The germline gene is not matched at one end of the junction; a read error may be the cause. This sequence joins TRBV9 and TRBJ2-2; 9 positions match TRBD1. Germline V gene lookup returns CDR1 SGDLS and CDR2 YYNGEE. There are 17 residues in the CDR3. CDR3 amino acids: CASSVAVQGANPGELFF. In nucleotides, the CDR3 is TGTGCCAGCAGCGTAGCGGTACAGGGGGCGAACCCCGGGGAGCTGTTTTTT.

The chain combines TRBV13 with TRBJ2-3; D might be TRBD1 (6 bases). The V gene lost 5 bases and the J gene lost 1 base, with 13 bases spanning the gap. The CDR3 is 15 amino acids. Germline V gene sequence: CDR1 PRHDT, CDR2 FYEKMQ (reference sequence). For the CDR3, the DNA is TGTGCCAGCAGCACCAGACAGGAGGGCACAGATACGCAGTATTTT. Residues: CASSTRQEGTDTQYF.

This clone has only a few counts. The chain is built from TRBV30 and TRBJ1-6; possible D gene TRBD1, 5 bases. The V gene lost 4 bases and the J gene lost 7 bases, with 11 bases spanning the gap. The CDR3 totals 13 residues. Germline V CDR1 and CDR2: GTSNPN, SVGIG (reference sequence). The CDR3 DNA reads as TGTGCCTGGATGTCAGGGCCGAATTCACCCCTCCACTTT. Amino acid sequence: CAWMSGPNSPLHF. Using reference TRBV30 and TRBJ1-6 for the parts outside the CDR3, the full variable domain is SQTIHQWPATLVQPVGSPLSLECTVEGTSNPNLYWYRQAAGRGLQLLFYSVGIGQISSEVPQNLSASRPQDRQFILSSKKLLLSDSGFYLCAWMSGPNSPLHFGNGTRLTVT.

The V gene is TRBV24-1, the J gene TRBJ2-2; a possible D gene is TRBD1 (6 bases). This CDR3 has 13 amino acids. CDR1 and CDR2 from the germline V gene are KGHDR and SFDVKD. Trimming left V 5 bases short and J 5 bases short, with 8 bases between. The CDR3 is CATSVRGTGELFF. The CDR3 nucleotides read TGTGCCACCAGTGTCAGGGGAACCGGGGAGCTGTTTTTT.

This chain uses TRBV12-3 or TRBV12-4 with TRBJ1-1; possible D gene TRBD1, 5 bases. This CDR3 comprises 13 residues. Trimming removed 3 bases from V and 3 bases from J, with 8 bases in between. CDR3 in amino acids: CASSLTGDTEAFF. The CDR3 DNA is TGTGCCAGCAGTTTGACGGGGGACACTGAAGCTTTCTTT.

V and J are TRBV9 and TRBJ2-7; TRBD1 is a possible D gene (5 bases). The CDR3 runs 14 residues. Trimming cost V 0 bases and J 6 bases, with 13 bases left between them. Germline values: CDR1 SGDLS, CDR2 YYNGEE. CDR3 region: CASSVASRDSEQYF. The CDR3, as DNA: TGTGCCAGCAGCGTAGCTTCCAGGGATAGCGAGCAGTACTTC.

CDR3 in amino acids: CATSRGSQGYEQYF. The DNA for the CDR3 is TGTGCCACCAGCAGAGGTTCCCAGGGATACGAGCAGTACTTC. The chain is built from TRBV15 and TRBJ2-7, with D possibly matching TRBD1 (5 bases). The CDR3 contains 14 residues. CDR1 LNHNV and CDR2 YYDKDF come from the germline V gene (reference sequence). V was pared by 1 base and J by 4 bases, with 11 bases between.

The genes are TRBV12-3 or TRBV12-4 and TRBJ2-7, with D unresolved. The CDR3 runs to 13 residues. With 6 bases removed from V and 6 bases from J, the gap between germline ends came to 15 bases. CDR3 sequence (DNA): TGTGCCAGCAGCCCCTCCGCGCTCCTCGAGCAGTACTTC. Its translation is CASSPSALLEQYF.

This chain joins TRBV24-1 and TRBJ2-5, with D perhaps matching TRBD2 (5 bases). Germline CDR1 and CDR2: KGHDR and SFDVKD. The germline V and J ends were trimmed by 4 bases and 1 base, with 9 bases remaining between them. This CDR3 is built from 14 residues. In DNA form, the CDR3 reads TGTGCCACCAGTGAGGGAAGCGGCCAAGAGACCCAGTACTTC. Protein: CATSEGSGQETQYF.

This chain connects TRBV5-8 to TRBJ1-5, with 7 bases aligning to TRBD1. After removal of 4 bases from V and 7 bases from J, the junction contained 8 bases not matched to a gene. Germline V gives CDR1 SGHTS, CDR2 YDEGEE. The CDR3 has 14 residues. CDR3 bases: TGTGCCAGCAGCACAGGACAGGATAGACAGCCCCAGCATTTT. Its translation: CASSTGQDRQPQHF.